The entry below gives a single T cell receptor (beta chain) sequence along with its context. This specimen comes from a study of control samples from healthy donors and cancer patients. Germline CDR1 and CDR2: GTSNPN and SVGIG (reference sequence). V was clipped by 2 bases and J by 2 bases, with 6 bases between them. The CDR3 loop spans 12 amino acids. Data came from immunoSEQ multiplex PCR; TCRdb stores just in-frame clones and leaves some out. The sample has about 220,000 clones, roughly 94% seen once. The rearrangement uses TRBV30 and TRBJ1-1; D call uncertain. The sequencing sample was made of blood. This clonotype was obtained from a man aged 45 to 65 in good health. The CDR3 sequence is CAWSRENTEAFF. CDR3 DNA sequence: TGTGCCTGGAGTAGAGAAAACACTGAAGCTTTCTTT.